This is a list of T cell receptor beta chains from one sample in a study of shared clonotypes between healthy human individuals. The data were produced by immunoSEQ multiplex PCR, yet TCRdb's version contains in-frame clones alone and is incomplete. The top ten hold about 34% of the sample, which has about 690,000 clones, roughly 88% seen once. The sequenced material came from memory CD8+ T cells from PBMCs. Receptors originate from a man younger than 35 in good health. Some clones in this sample may be carry-over from other donors' samples. The CDR3 runs from the conserved cysteine through the conserved F or W. The order of the fields is CDR3 protein, CDR3 DNA, J gene, clone size, V gene, D gene. D genes are given only for firm matches. For some rows the clone size is stated as once, few or many, or as a class when expanded; others skip it.

CDR3: CASSTRQGIVSYEQYF
DNA: TGTGCCAGCAGCACCCGACAGGGCATAGTCTCCTACGAGCAGTACTTC
J: TRBJ2-7
size: -
V: TRBV11-2
D: TRBD1

CDR3: CASSQNRVSGTEAFF
DNA: TGTGCCAGCAGCCAAAACAGGGTTTCAGGCACTGAAGCTTTCTTT
J: TRBJ1-1
size: -
V: TRBV7-8
D: -

CDR3: CASGSGLAGGWEQFF
DNA: TGTGCTAGTGGTTCGGGACTAGCGGGGGGCTGGGAGCAGTTCTTC
J: TRBJ2-1
size: -
V: TRBV12-5
D: TRBD2

CDR3: CSVRGGWQGEQFF
DNA: TGCAGCGTTCGGGGCGGGTGGCAGGGTGAGCAGTTCTTC
J: TRBJ2-1
size: -
V: TRBV29-1
D: -

CDR3: CATSGSNQPQHF
DNA: TGTGCCACCAGCGGATCCAATCAGCCCCAGCATTTT
J: TRBJ1-5
size: -
V: TRBV15
D: -

CDR3: CASSEAWGEGNQPQHF
DNA: TGTGCCAGCAGTGAAGCGTGGGGGGAAGGCAATCAGCCCCAGCATTTT
J: TRBJ1-5
size: -
V: TRBV2
D: -

CDR3: CASAAGPIYEQYF
DNA: TGTGCCAGCGCGGCGGGACCCATCTACGAGCAGTACTTC
J: TRBJ2-7
size: -
V: TRBV27
D: -

CDR3: CAITGEPGNEQFF
DNA: TGTGCCATCACGGGGGAACCGGGTAATGAGCAGTTCTTC
J: TRBJ2-1
size: -
V: TRBV10-3
D: -

CDR3: CATGSGSYNEQFF
DNA: TGTGCCACTGGCAGCGGGAGCTACAATGAGCAGTTCTTC
J: TRBJ2-1
size: -
V: TRBV11-2
D: TRBD2

CDR3: CASSIVRSEVSEQYF
DNA: TGTGCCAGTAGTATAGTTAGGTCGGAAGTGAGCGAGCAGTACTTC
J: TRBJ2-7
size: -
V: TRBV19
D: -

CDR3: CASSAAGTSDRDTQYF
DNA: TGTGCCAGCAGCGCGGCCGGGACTAGCGACCGGGATACGCAGTATTTT
J: TRBJ2-3
size: -
V: TRBV9
D: TRBD2

CDR3: CASSLSPRFSAAYEQYF
DNA: TGTGCCAGCAGCTTATCCCCAAGATTTAGTGCCGCCTACGAGCAGTACTTC
J: TRBJ2-7
size: -
V: TRBV7-2
D: -

CDR3: CASSTGDSLGETQYF
DNA: TGTGCCAGCAGCACCGGGGACAGCCTGGGAGAGACCCAGTACTTC
J: TRBJ2-5
size: -
V: TRBV9
D: TRBD1

CDR3: CAWRLANEQFF
DNA: TGTGCCTGGAGGCTAGCGAATGAGCAGTTCTTC
J: TRBJ2-1
size: -
V: TRBV30
D: -

CDR3: CASSIDRKLYSNQPQHF
DNA: TGTGCCAGCAGTATTGACAGGAAGCTCTATAGCAATCAGCCCCAGCATTTT
J: TRBJ1-5
size: -
V: TRBV28
D: -

CDR3: CASIPTRVWNEQFF
DNA: TGTGCCAGCATTCCGACCAGGGTGTGGAATGAGCAGTTCTTC
J: TRBJ2-1
size: -
V: TRBV7-8
D: -

CDR3: CASSETSGGWADTQYF
DNA: TGTGCCAGCAGCGAAACCTCCGGCGGGTGGGCAGATACGCAGTATTTT
J: TRBJ2-3
size: once
V: TRBV14
D: -

CDR3: CASSGTGTNQPQHF
DNA: TGTGCCAGCAGTGGTACAGGGACCAATCAGCCCCAGCATTTT
J: TRBJ1-5
size: -
V: TRBV6-1
D: -

CDR3: CARSGWVGSRVGTDTQYF
DNA: TGTGCCAGAAGCGGGTGGGTCGGGAGTAGAGTCGGCACAGATACGCAGTATTTT
J: TRBJ2-3
size: -
V: TRBV5-3
D: -

CDR3: CASSPTGYYEQYF
DNA: TGTGCCAGTAGTCCGACAGGGTACTACGAGCAGTACTTC
J: TRBJ2-7
size: -
V: TRBV19
D: TRBD1

CDR3: CASNTRGELFF
DNA: TGTGCCAGCAACACCCGGGGGGAGCTGTTTTTT
J: TRBJ2-2
size: once
V: TRBV6-6
D: -

CDR3: CASSTRTSGSSYEQYF
DNA: TGTGCCAGCAGCACCCGGACTAGCGGGAGTTCCTACGAGCAGTACTTC
J: TRBJ2-7
size: -
V: TRBV11-1
D: TRBD2

CDR3: CASSYSTEVPELGFF
DNA: TGTGCCAGCAGTTACTCGACTGAAGTCCCGGAGCTGGGGTTCTTC
J: TRBJ1-2
size: -
V: TRBV6-5
D: -

CDR3: CASSRTPGIDPLEQYF
DNA: TGCGCCAGCAGCCGAACCCCTGGGATCGACCCCCTCGAGCAGTACTTC
J: TRBJ2-7
size: -
V: TRBV4-1
D: -

CDR3: CASSLETGANYGYTF
DNA: TGCGCCAGCAGCTTGGAGACAGGAGCTAACTATGGCTACACCTTC
J: TRBJ1-2
size: -
V: TRBV5-1
D: -

CDR3: CASSSWDRPRVNGNTIYF
DNA: TGTGCCAGCAGCTCGTGGGACAGGCCTAGGGTTAATGGAAACACCATATATTTT
J: TRBJ1-3
size: -
V: TRBV11-3
D: TRBD1

CDR3: CASSSLGEGTEAFF
DNA: TGTGCCAGCAGCTCGCTCGGGGAGGGGACTGAAGCTTTCTTT
J: TRBJ1-1
size: once
V: TRBV5-6
D: -

CDR3: CASSEVVQGGAEQYF
DNA: TGTGCCAGCAGTGAAGTGGTACAGGGGGGCGCCGAGCAGTACTTC
J: TRBJ2-7
size: once
V: TRBV6-1
D: TRBD1

CDR3: CASSYQWEGSYEQYF
DNA: TGTGCCAGCAGTTACCAGTGGGAGGGCTCCTACGAGCAGTACTTC
J: TRBJ2-7
size: -
V: TRBV6-6
D: TRBD2

CDR3: CASSQNYGTRTYNEQFF
DNA: TGTGCCAGCAGCCAGAATTACGGGACACGTACCTACAATGAGCAGTTCTTC
J: TRBJ2-1
size: -
V: TRBV4-2
D: -

CDR3: CASSLVVTEAFF
DNA: TGTGCCAGCAGCTTAGTTGTCACTGAAGCTTTCTTT
J: TRBJ1-1
size: -
V: TRBV7-9
D: -

CDR3: CASSLLAGGDNEQFF
DNA: TGTGCCAGCAGCCTACTAGCGGGAGGGGACAATGAGCAGTTCTTC
J: TRBJ2-1
size: -
V: TRBV11-1
D: TRBD2

CDR3: CASSIPHRGPYGYTF
DNA: TGTGCCAGCAGTATCCCCCACAGGGGGCCCTATGGCTACACCTTC
J: TRBJ1-2
size: -
V: TRBV28
D: TRBD1

CDR3: CASSQDQLLWDTQYF
DNA: TGCGCCAGCAGCCAAGATCAACTCTTGTGGGATACGCAGTATTTT
J: TRBJ2-3
size: -
V: TRBV4-1
D: -

CDR3: CASTPGGGATEAFF
DNA: TGTGCCAGCACCCCGGGTGGGGGAGCCACTGAAGCTTTCTTT
J: TRBJ1-1
size: -
V: TRBV27
D: -

CDR3: CASSLEGERREQYF
DNA: TGTGCCAGCAGCTTAGAGGGGGAGAGGCGCGAGCAGTACTTC
J: TRBJ2-7
size: -
V: TRBV7-9
D: -

CDR3: CASRMGHLLPYEQYF
DNA: TGTGCCAGTAGAATGGGACACCTGTTACCCTACGAGCAGTACTTC
J: TRBJ2-7
size: -
V: TRBV19
D: -

CDR3: CASSRLEGETQYF
DNA: TGTGCCAGCAGCCGACTAGAAGGGGAGACCCAGTACTTC
J: TRBJ2-5
size: -
V: TRBV28
D: -

CDR3: CASSSHAGILFYGYTF
DNA: TGTGCCAGCAGTTCCCATGCGGGGATCCTCTTCTATGGCTACACCTTC
J: TRBJ1-2
size: -
V: TRBV27
D: -

CDR3: CASSESRTFSGNTIYF
DNA: TGCGCCAGCAGCGAGTCACGGACGTTCTCTGGAAACACCATATATTTT
J: TRBJ1-3
size: -
V: TRBV5-1
D: -

CDR3: CASSLVDPFANTGELFF
DNA: TGTGCCAGCAGCTTGGTGGACCCGTTCGCGAACACCGGGGAGCTGTTTTTT
J: TRBJ2-2
size: -
V: TRBV5-6
D: -

CDR3: CASSVVQWETQYF
DNA: TGTGCCAGTAGTGTTGTACAGTGGGAGACCCAGTACTTC
J: TRBJ2-5
size: once
V: TRBV19
D: -

CDR3: CASSGTGSYEQYF
DNA: TGTGCCAGCAGCGGGACAGGCTCCTACGAGCAGTACTTC
J: TRBJ2-7
size: -
V: TRBV5-5
D: TRBD1

CDR3: CASSQEVGRGQRGSTEAFF
DNA: TGCGCCAGCAGCCAAGAGGTTGGGAGGGGCCAAAGGGGAAGTACTGAAGCTTTCTTT
J: TRBJ1-1
size: -
V: TRBV4-1
D: -

CDR3: CASSERGTYYEQYF
DNA: TGTGCCAGCAGTGAACGGGGGACCTACTACGAGCAGTACTTC
J: TRBJ2-7
size: -
V: TRBV6-5
D: -

CDR3: CAISVNFSGTPNQPQHF
DNA: TGTGCCATCAGTGTTAATTTTTCTGGGACACCCAATCAGCCCCAGCATTTT
J: TRBJ1-5
size: -
V: TRBV10-3
D: -

CDR3: CAWSPTLVSNEQYF
DNA: TGTGCCTGGAGTCCGACACTAGTATCCAACGAGCAGTACTTC
J: TRBJ2-7
size: -
V: TRBV30
D: -

CDR3: CASSGRQGPYEQYF
DNA: TGTGCCAGCAGTGGTCGACAGGGTCCCTACGAGCAGTACTTC
J: TRBJ2-7
size: -
V: TRBV6-1
D: TRBD1

CDR3: CASSLRTSGRSGELFF
DNA: TGTGCCAGCAGCCTTCGGACTAGCGGGAGATCCGGGGAGCTGTTTTTT
J: TRBJ2-2
size: -
V: TRBV7-8
D: TRBD2

CDR3: CASSQSWNTHGYGYTF
DNA: TGCGCCAGCAGTCAATCGTGGAATACTCATGGCTATGGCTACACCTTC
J: TRBJ1-2
size: -
V: TRBV23-1
D: -

CDR3: CASSESMAGRPAEQFF
DNA: TGCGCCAGCAGTGAGTCTATGGCGGGTCGACCGGCTGAGCAGTTCTTC
J: TRBJ2-1
size: -
V: TRBV10-1
D: -

CDR3: CASSRLGVPEDF
DNA: TGTGCCAGCAGTCGACTGGGGGTCCCGGAGGACTTC
J: TRBJ2-7
size: -
V: TRBV6-6
D: -

CDR3: CSVEELGQGPEQYF
DNA: TGCAGCGTTGAAGAGTTGGGACAGGGTCCCGAGCAGTACTTC
J: TRBJ2-7
size: -
V: TRBV29-1
D: TRBD1

CDR3: CASSSSGGSTDTQYF
DNA: TGTGCCAGCAGCTCCAGCGGAGGAAGCACAGATACGCAGTATTTT
J: TRBJ2-3
size: once
V: TRBV5-5
D: -

CDR3: CASSNGTGVGNYGYTF
DNA: TGTGCCAGCAGCAACGGGACAGGGGTGGGGAACTATGGCTACACCTTC
J: TRBJ1-2
size: -
V: TRBV5-5
D: TRBD1

CDR3: CASSPDVRATNYGYTF
DNA: TGTGCCAGCAGCCCAGATGTCAGAGCTACTAACTATGGCTACACCTTC
J: TRBJ1-2
size: -
V: TRBV7-8
D: -

CDR3: CASSFLRDTPYGYTF
DNA: TGTGCCAGCAGCTTTCTCCGGGACACCCCCTATGGCTACACCTTC
J: TRBJ1-2
size: -
V: TRBV11-2
D: -